Below, 21 T cell receptor beta chains from the same sample are listed, as sequenced in a study of T cells in localized non-small cell lung cancer. Method: immunoSEQ multiplex PCR; TCRdb's copy keeps in-frame clones and lacks some. The sample carries about 83,000 clones, around 80% recorded once. The sample in question was peripheral blood, obtained before any cancer treatment. The receptor source for this set is a female donor older than 55 with stage I lung adenocarcinoma.

The chain is built from TRBV5-4 and TRBJ1-6; weak D call: TRBD1 (6 bases). V gave up 5 bases and J gave up 7 bases, with 13 bases separating them. CDR3 length: 14 residues. Germline CDR1 reads SGHNT; CDR2 reads YYREEE (reference sequence). CDR3 coding DNA: TGTGCCAGCAGTGGGGGGGCGAGGAATTCACCCCTCCACTTT. Its protein is CASSGGARNSPLHF.

The V gene is TRBV30, the J gene TRBJ2-1; a possible D gene is TRBD2 (6 bases). V gave up 0 bases and J gave up 3 bases, with 18 bases separating them. The germline V gene encodes CDR1 GTSNPN and CDR2 SVGIG (reference sequence). This CDR3 contains 17 residues. The CDR3 region has the DNA TGTGCCTGGAGTGTAAGGGTTGGTAGCGGAAACTACAATGAGCAGTTCTTC. Its translation is CAWSVRVGSGNYNEQFF.

This clone has only a few counts. The chain carries TRBV5-6 and TRBJ2-5; perhaps TRBD1 as D (6 bases). Germline V lookup: CDR1 SGHDT, CDR2 YYEEEE. The V end was cut by 4 bases, the J end by 4 bases, with 23 bases between. The CDR3 is 17 amino acids. CDR3 sequence reads: CASSGDFQTGRAETQYF. The CDR3, as DNA: TGTGCCAGCAGCGGCGATTTCCAGACAGGACGTGCAGAGACCCAGTACTTC.

The chain joins TRBV29-1 to TRBJ2-5; 12 bases agree with TRBD2. V was clipped by 0 bases and J by 5 bases; unmatched bases: 4. The length of the CDR3 is 15 residues. Germline V gene data show CDR1 as SQVTM and CDR2 as ANQGSEA. In DNA, the CDR3 is TGCAGCGTTGAAGATCCTCTAGCGGGAGGGGAGACCCAGTACTTC. It encodes CSVEDPLAGGETQYF.

The chain recombines TRBV7-2 with TRBJ1-2; D unclear. Germline loops: CDR1 SGHTA, CDR2 FQGNSA. The CDR3 is 13 residues long. V was trimmed by 5 bases and J by 8 bases, leaving 15 bases between them. The CDR3 DNA sequence: TGTGCCAGCAGCCCCCCGACGGGCTACGGCTACACCTTC. Protein: CASSPPTGYGYTF.

This clone has more than one count but fewer than ten. V and J are TRBV27 and TRBJ1-5; D might be TRBD1 (5 bases). The CDR3 runs 15 residues. Germline V gene lookup returns CDR1 MNHEY and CDR2 SMNVEV (reference sequence). V lost 5 bases and J lost 2, with 13 bases in between. As DNA, the CDR3 is TGTGCCAGCAGTCCCAATGGGGCAGGCAATCAGCCCCAGCATTTT. Protein: CASSPNGAGNQPQHF.

This chain joins TRBV11-2 and TRBJ2-7; 8 nucleotides agree with TRBD2. The CDR3 extends over 17 amino acids. Germline CDR1 reads SGHAT; CDR2 reads FQNNGV. J gave up 4 bases and V 1 base, and 12 bases lay outside the gene matches. CDR3 protein: CASSLVWGAGAAYEQYF. DNA for the CDR3: TGTGCCAGCAGCTTAGTATGGGGAGCGGGAGCGGCATACGAGCAGTACTTC.

The V call is TRBV7-6, the J call TRBJ1-3; D is unresolved. The CDR3 length is 15 residues. V lost 5 bases and J lost 0, with 11 bases in between. Germline lookup yields CDR1 SGHVS and CDR2 FNYEAQ. In DNA, the CDR3 is TGTGCCAGCAGCCCGACACCGAGCTCTGGAAACACCATATATTTT. It translates to CASSPTPSSGNTIYF.

The rearrangement uses TRBV4-1 and TRBJ1-3, with D perhaps TRBD1 (5 bases). This CDR3 is 13 amino acids long. Germline CDR1 and CDR2: MGHRA and YSYEKL. Trimming pared 0 bases from V and 15 bases from J, leaving 15 bases between. As DNA, the CDR3 is TGCGCCAGCAGCCAAGATCCAGGTGGCAGGGAATATTTT. Translated: CASSQDPGGREYF.

The DNA of the CDR3 is TGCGCCAGCAGCTCTGGGACCCACTACGAGCAGTACTTC. This encodes CASSSGTHYEQYF. The chain employs TRBV5-1 and TRBJ2-7; D is tentatively TRBD1 or TRBD2 (5 bases each). Trimming shortened V by 3 bases and J by 3 bases, and 10 bases separated the two germline ends. CDR1 and CDR2 from the germline V gene are SGHRS and YFSETQ. The CDR3 covers 13 residues.

This sequence joins TRBV5-1 and TRBJ2-3; 14 nucleotides line up with TRBD2. CDR1 is SGHRS, CDR2 YFSETQ, per germline. CDR3 size: 16 residues. V lost 3 bases to trimming and J lost 4 bases; unmatched junction nucleotides: 4. The CDR3 DNA reads TGCGCCAGCAGCTCAGGACTAGCGGGGGGCCCAGATACGCAGTATTTT. Translated: CASSSGLAGGPDTQYF.

This clone was detected once. The V call is TRBV5-4, the J call TRBJ2-1; 8 nucleotides match TRBD2. This CDR3 comprises 15 residues. Per the germline V gene, CDR1 is SGHNT and CDR2 is YYREEE (reference sequence). With V trimmed by 4 bases and J by 4 bases, 7 bases remained unmatched. The CDR3 sequence: CASSLGLGQYNEQFF. The CDR3 DNA follows: TGTGCCAGCAGCCTGGGACTAGGTCAGTACAATGAGCAGTTCTTC. The full variable domain, completed using reference TRBV5-4 and TRBJ2-1, is ETGVTQSPTHLIKTRGQQVTLRCSSQSGHNTVSWYQQALGQGPQFIFQYYREEENGRGNFPPRFSGLQFPNYSSELNVNALELDDSALYLCASSLGLGQYNEQFFGPGTRLTVL.

The J gene is TRBJ1-5, the V gene TRBV2, with no clear D. CDR3 length: 13 amino acids. V lost 6 bases, J lost 10 bases, and 16 bases lay in between. Germline loops: CDR1 SNHLY, CDR2 FYNNEI. CDR3 amino acids: CASSGNVLGPQHF. The CDR3 coding sequence is TGTGCCAGCAGCGGGAACGTTTTGGGACCCCAGCATTTT.

The rearrangement uses TRBV19 and TRBJ1-2; possibly TRBD1 for D (5 bases). The germline V and J ends were trimmed by 6 bases and 3 bases, with 11 bases remaining between them. The CDR3 covers 13 residues. Germline V gene lookup returns CDR1 LNHDA and CDR2 SQIVND (reference sequence). This chain's CDR3 is CASSLRVHYGYTF. In nucleotides, the CDR3 is TGTGCCAGTAGCCTCAGGGTCCACTATGGCTACACCTTC.

The chain is built from TRBV5-5 and TRBJ2-1; TRBD1 is a possible D gene (6 bases). CDR3 size: 13 residues. The V end was cut by 2 bases, the J end by 4 bases, with 7 bases between. The germline CDR1 and CDR2 sequences are SGHKS and YYEKEE (reference sequence). The CDR3 sequence: CASSFQGYNEQFF. In DNA form, the CDR3 reads TGTGCCAGCAGCTTCCAGGGGTACAATGAGCAGTTCTTC.

The chain combines TRBV7-3 with TRBJ2-5, with D perhaps TRBD1 (5 bases). The CDR3 sequence is 15 residues long. Germline-derived CDR1 and CDR2 are SGHTA and FQGTGA. The V end was cut by 5 bases, the J end by 5 bases, with 18 bases between. The CDR3 DNA reads TGTGCCAGCAGCCTGGAGAAGGGGAAATGGGAGACCCAGTACTTC. This translates into CASSLEKGKWETQYF.

CDR3 nucleotides: TGCGCCAGCAGCCCCGAAACCTATGGCTACACCTTC. Protein product: CASSPETYGYTF. The chain has TRBV10-2 and TRBJ1-2; no firm D call. Deletions cut 6 bases from V and 4 bases from J, with 9 bases between. Per germline, CDR1 WSHSY and CDR2 SAAADI. This CDR3 contains 12 residues.

The chain employs TRBV30 and TRBJ1-6, with a tentative D call TRBD1 (5 bases). V shed 0 bases and J shed 9 bases, with 15 bases lying between them. The CDR3 contains 15 residues. Germline CDR1 GTSNPN, CDR2 SVGIG (reference sequence). CDR3 sequence: CAWSVRAGRGSPLHF. In DNA form, the CDR3 reads TGTGCCTGGAGTGTACGGGCAGGGAGAGGTTCACCCCTCCACTTT.

CDR3 loop: CASRMGRRNTGELFF. CDR3 DNA sequence: TGTGCCAGCAGAATGGGACGGAGGAACACCGGGGAGCTGTTTTTT. The chain combines TRBV6-1 with TRBJ2-2; D may be TRBD1 or TRBD2 (5 bases each). The CDR3 is made up of 15 amino acids. Germline V gene data show CDR1 as MNHNS and CDR2 as SASEGT. The V gene lost 6 bases and the J gene lost 1 base, with 12 bases spanning the gap.

The V gene is TRBV5-4, the J gene TRBJ2-3; unclear D gene. Germline V CDR1 and CDR2: SGHNT, YYREEE (reference sequence). Trimming took off 1 base at V and 3 bases at J, with 15 bases between the two ends. The CDR3 is 16 residues long. The CDR3 is CASSLLAETPTDTQYF. The CDR3, as DNA: TGTGCCAGCAGCTTGTTGGCCGAAACTCCTACAGATACGCAGTATTTT.

This clone has just one count. The chain recombines TRBV29-1 with TRBJ2-5, with D perhaps matching TRBD1 (6 bases). CDR3 size: 12 residues. The germline V and J ends were trimmed by 4 bases and 5 bases, with 11 bases remaining between them. Germline lookup yields CDR1 SQVTM and CDR2 ANQGSEA. CDR3 sequence (DNA): TGCAGCGTTGTTGAGGGGGTGGAGACCCAGTACTTC. This encodes CSVVEGVETQYF.